This T cell receptor beta chain is from a study of T cells and Merkel cell carcinoma outcomes. Study findings and constraints: Merkel cell carcinoma outcomes were reportedly predicted by repertoire and T-cell density.

The CDR3 has 21 residues. The J segment lost 2 bases and the V segment lost 4 bases, leaving 22 bases of the junction unmatched. Germline assignment: CDR1 SNHLY and CDR2 FYNNEI. A remark on this clone: Antigen: not known.

This table comes from immunoSEQ multiplex PCR, and its TCRdb copy is limited to in-frame clones, with some not included. The repertoire includes about 12,000 clones, around 95% of them detected once, and around 1% sits in the top ten. This TCR was sampled from a human donor with Merkel cell carcinoma. The chain employs TRBV2 and TRBJ2-7; 11 nucleotides align to TRBD2. Sequenced input: tumor tissue from Merkel cell carcinoma. In DNA, the CDR3 is TGTGCCAGCAGTGGGCCGAGGTGGCCTAGCGGGAGGCCACGGAGCCCCTACGAGCAGTACTTC. Amino acids: CASSGPRWPSGRPRSPYEQYF.